This T cell receptor beta chain was sequenced in a study of beta chain features in type 1 diabetes. The study's findings and limits: TCRB CDR3s were moderately but significantly shorter in Type 1 diabetes patients in all four CD4+ subsets.

On this clone: The target antigen is unknown.

The CDR3 loop spans 17 amino acids. Germline V lookup: CDR1 SGHNT, CDR2 YENEEA. With V trimmed by 5 bases and J by 1 base, 10 bases remained unmatched. Expressed TCRB transcripts were sequenced after all isolated RNA was converted to cDNA. The method was immunoSEQ multiplex PCR; TCRdb's version includes in-frame clones alone and lacks a portion of them. The data contain 300,000 or so clones, less than 15% of them singletons. The TCR sequence derives from a woman between 18 and 30 years old with type 1 diabetes. V is TRBV11-3 and J is TRBJ1-1; 10 bases fit TRBD1. Material for sequencing was naive CD4+ T cells from blood. CDR3 bases: TGTGCCAGCAGCCCGGGTCCCGGGACAGGGGAGAACACTGAAGCTTTCTTT. Translation gives CASSPGPGTGENTEAFF.